This T cell receptor (beta chain) is from a study of CD8+ T cells in alopecia areata. Study-wide context: Spontaneous alopecia affected the roughly 6-13-month-old C3H/HeJ graft donors, whose skin was transplanted to approximately 6-10-week-old female C3H/HeJ mice. Study-wide points: Resident alphabeta T-cell populations of normal skin are likewise subject to sequencing in scalp samples.

Sorting relied on CD4, CD8alpha, NKG2D, NKG2ACE and other markers applied to pooled cutaneous lymph node cells. Sequencing used cDNA as its template, made by extracting RNA and reverse transcribing it. Data came from immunoSEQ multiplex PCR; TCRdb stores just in-frame clones and leaves some out. The data show about 300,000 clones, with none appearing a single time. Germline loops: CDR1 NSQYPW, CDR2 LRSPGD (reference sequence). The CDR3 is 16 amino acids. Remarks on this clone: Its antigen remains unknown. The listed genes are named as in mouse. Read sequence stops 4 residues before the CDR3 end, and the germline J gene provides the missing end.

The receptor was derived from a C3H/HeJ mouse with alopecia areata. The MHC haplotype recorded for the strain is H2-k. This chain uses TRBV1 with TRBJ2-1, with TRBD2 matching over 10 bases. The sequenced sample consisted of CD4+ T cells sorted from a lymph node. CDR3 amino acids: CTCSADWTWGGAEQFF. The covered CDR3 bases are TGCACCTGCAGTGCAGATTGGACCTGGGGGGGCGCT. Using reference TRBV1 and TRBJ2-1 for the parts outside the CDR3, the full variable domain is VTLLEQNPRWRLVPRGQAVNLRCILKNSQYPWMSWYQQDLQKQLQWLFTLRSPGDKEVKSLPGADYLATRVTDTELRLQVANMSQGRTLYCTCSADWTWGGAEQFFGPGTRLTVL.